These 12 T cell receptor beta chains came from one sample sequenced in a study of cytomegalovirus exposure and HLA in healthy donors. The PCR used 60 Vbeta and 13 Jbeta primers. Libraries were prepared by immunoSEQ multiplex PCR; TCRdb keeps only in-frame clonotypes and omits some of them. The profile covers just under 250,000 clones, with roughly 87% appearing a single time and 4.5% to 6% taken by the ten largest. The sample taken for sequencing was PBMCs. These receptors were obtained from a woman between 35 and 50 years old in good health and CMV-seropositive.

The rearrangement links TRBV7-2 to TRBJ1-2; the D is unclear. This CDR3 contains 13 residues. The germline V gene encodes CDR1 SGHTA and CDR2 FQGNSA. Trimming shortened V by 4 bases and J by 1 base, and 7 bases separated the two germline ends. For the CDR3, the DNA is TGTGCCAGCAGCTCAGGACTTAACTATGGCTACACCTTC. Amino acid sequence: CASSSGLNYGYTF.

The J gene is TRBJ2-7, the V gene TRBV6-6, with TRBD1 as a possible D gene (7 bases). The CDR3 sequence is 15 residues long. Trimming took 8 bases from V and 5 from J, leaving 22 bases between them. Germline CDR1 MNHNY, CDR2 SVGAGI (reference sequence). CDR3 nucleotide sequence: TGTGCCAGCTATCCCCAGGGGGGAACCCACAACGAGCAGTACTTC. It specifies CASYPQGGTHNEQYF.

The chain carries TRBV2 and TRBJ2-7; 8 nucleotides match TRBD1. The trim removed 5 bases at V and 7 bases at J, leaving 7 bases unmatched. The CDR3 is 13 residues long. Germline CDR1 is SNHLY and CDR2 is FYNNEI. Here the CDR3 reads CASSFQGASEQYF. The CDR3 DNA follows: TGTGCCAGCAGTTTTCAGGGGGCAAGTGAGCAGTACTTC. The whole variable domain, filled in from reference TRBV2 and TRBJ2-7, reads EPEVTQTPSHQVTQMGQEVILRCVPISNHLYFYWYRQILGQKVEFLVSFYNNEISEKSEIFDDQFSVERPDGSNFTLKIRSTKLEDSAMYFCASSFQGASEQYFGPGTRLTVT.

J is TRBJ1-1 and V is TRBV2; perhaps TRBD1 as D (5 bases). CDR1 and CDR2 (germline): SNHLY, FYNNEI. Trimming cost V 4 bases and J 1 base, with 10 bases left between them. CDR3 size: 14 residues. The CDR3: CASSVRDSNTEAFF. The CDR3 DNA is TGTGCCAGCAGTGTCAGGGATTCGAACACTGAAGCTTTCTTT.

The chain joins TRBV6-5 to TRBJ1-5; TRBD1 is a possible D gene (5 bases). Deletions cut 6 bases from V and 3 bases from J, with 15 bases between. Germline V lookup: CDR1 MNHEY, CDR2 SVGAGI. This CDR3 region has 15 residues. CDR3 loop: CASRLGGSDNQPQHF. The CDR3 coding sequence is TGTGCCAGCAGACTGGGGGGATCAGACAATCAGCCCCAGCATTTT.

This sequence joins TRBV10-3 and TRBJ2-7; 7 nucleotides agree with TRBD1. The J segment lost 6 bases and the V segment lost 7 bases, leaving 9 bases of the junction unmatched. The germline V gene has CDR1 ENHRY and CDR2 SYGVKD. This CDR3 has 13 residues. The CDR3 coding sequence is TGTGCCATCAACCCGACAGGGACCGGCGAGCAGTACTTC. Translation: CAINPTGTGEQYF.

The chain is built from TRBV2 and TRBJ1-1, with TRBD1 matching over 8 bases. Trimming took 4 bases from V and 0 from J; bases not matched to a gene: 4. The CDR3 is 15 amino acids. Germline V gene lookup returns CDR1 SNHLY and CDR2 FYNNEI. The CDR3 DNA is TGTGCCAGCAGTGGACAGGGGCGCATGAACACTGAAGCTTTCTTT. Translating it yields CASSGQGRMNTEAFF.

The V call is TRBV2, the J call TRBJ2-2, with 14 bases identical to TRBD2. The germline V gene has CDR1 SNHLY and CDR2 FYNNEI. V lost 6 bases, J lost 5 bases, and 5 bases stayed unmatched. The CDR3 has 16 residues. The CDR3, as DNA: TGTGCCAGCAGACCCGGACTAGCGGGAGGAACCGGGGAGCTGTTTTTT. This translates into CASRPGLAGGTGELFF.

This clone appeared a single time. The V and J genes are TRBV30 and TRBJ2-5; D gene uncertain. TRBJ2-7 matches the DNA end more closely, so the J call is doubtful. There are 11 residues in the CDR3. CDR1 and CDR2 from the germline V gene are GTSNPN and SVGIG (reference sequence). The CDR3 DNA sequence: TGTGCCTGGAGTGTCGTATACGAGCAGTACTTC. Translated, it gives CAWSVVYEQYF.

CDR3 region: CASSLYFGQGSHEQYF. The DNA of the CDR3 is TGTGCCAGCAGCTTGTATTTCGGACAGGGGTCCCACGAGCAGTACTTC. The chain couples TRBV5-4 to TRBJ2-7; TRBD1 matches at 9 bases. The CDR3 has 16 residues. Germline CDR1 and CDR2: SGHNT and YYREEE (reference sequence). J lost 5 bases, V lost 1 base, and 10 bases had no gene match.

CDR3 protein: CASSRNRNNEQFF. CDR3 bases: TGTGCCAGCAGCCGTAACAGGAACAATGAGCAGTTCTTC. The chain carries TRBV7-2 and TRBJ2-1, with D perhaps TRBD1 (5 bases). The V end was cut by 5 bases, the J end by 5 bases, with 10 bases between. Germline V gives CDR1 SGHTA, CDR2 FQGNSA. The CDR3 loop spans 13 amino acids. Looking up the rest from reference TRBV7-2 and TRBJ2-1 gives the full variable domain: GAGVSQSPSNKVTEKGKDVELRCDPISGHTALYWYRQSLGQGLEFLIYFQGNSAPDKSGLPSDRFSAERTGGSVSTLTIQRTQQEDSAVYLCASSRNRNNEQFFGPGTRLTVL.

The sample holds a few counts of this clone. The chain employs TRBV15 and TRBJ2-7, with TRBD2 matching over 10 bases. This CDR3 region has 14 residues. With 0 bases clipped from V and 7 bases from J, the junction kept 3 bases outside the gene matches. The germline V gene encodes CDR1 LNHNV and CDR2 YYDKDF (reference sequence). The CDR3: CATSRDLAGVEQYF. The CDR3, as DNA: TGTGCCACCAGCAGAGATCTAGCGGGAGTGGAGCAGTACTTC.